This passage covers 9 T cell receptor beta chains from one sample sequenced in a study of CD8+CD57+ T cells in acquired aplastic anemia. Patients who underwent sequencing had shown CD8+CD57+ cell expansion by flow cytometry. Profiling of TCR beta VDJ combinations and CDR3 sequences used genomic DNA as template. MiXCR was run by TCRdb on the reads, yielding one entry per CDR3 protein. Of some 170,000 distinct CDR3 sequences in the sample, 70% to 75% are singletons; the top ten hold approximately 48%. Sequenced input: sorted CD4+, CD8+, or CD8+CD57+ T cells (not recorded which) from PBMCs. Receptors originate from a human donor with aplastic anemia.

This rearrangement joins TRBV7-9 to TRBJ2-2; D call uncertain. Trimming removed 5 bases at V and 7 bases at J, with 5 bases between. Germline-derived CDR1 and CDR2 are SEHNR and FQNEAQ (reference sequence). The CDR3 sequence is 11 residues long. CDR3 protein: CASSLNGELFF. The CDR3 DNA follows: TGTGCCAGCAGCCTCAACGGGGAGCTGTTTTTT.

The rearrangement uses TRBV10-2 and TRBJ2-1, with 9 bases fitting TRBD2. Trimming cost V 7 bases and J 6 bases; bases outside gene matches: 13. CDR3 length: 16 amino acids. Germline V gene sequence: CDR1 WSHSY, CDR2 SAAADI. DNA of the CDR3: TGCGCCAGCACTTCGCAGACTAGCGGAGGGGGCAATGAGCAGTTCTTC. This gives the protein CASTSQTSGGGNEQFF.

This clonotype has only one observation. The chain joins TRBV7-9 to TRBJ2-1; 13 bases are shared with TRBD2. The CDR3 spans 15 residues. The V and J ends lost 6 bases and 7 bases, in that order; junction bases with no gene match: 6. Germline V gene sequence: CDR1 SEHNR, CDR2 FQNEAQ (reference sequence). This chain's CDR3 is CASRVLAGGFNEQFF. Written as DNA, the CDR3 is TGTGCCAGCAGGGTACTAGCGGGGGGGTTTAATGAGCAGTTCTTC.

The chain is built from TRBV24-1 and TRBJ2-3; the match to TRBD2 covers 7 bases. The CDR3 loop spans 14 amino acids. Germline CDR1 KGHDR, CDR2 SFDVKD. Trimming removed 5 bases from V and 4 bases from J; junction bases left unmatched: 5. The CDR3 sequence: CATSVGGVADTQYF. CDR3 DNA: TGTGCCACCAGTGTGGGGGGGGTCGCAGATACGCAGTATTTT.

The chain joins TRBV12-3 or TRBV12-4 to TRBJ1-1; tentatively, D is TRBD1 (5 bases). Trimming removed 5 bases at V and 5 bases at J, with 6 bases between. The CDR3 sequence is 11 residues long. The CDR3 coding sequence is TGTGCCAGCAGTAGGGGTACTGAAGCTTTCTTT. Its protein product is CASSRGTEAFF.

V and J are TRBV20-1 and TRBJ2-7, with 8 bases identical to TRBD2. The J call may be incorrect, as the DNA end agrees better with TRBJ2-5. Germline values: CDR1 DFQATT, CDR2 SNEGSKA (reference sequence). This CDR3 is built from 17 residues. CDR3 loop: CSALQSGRGGTQETQYF. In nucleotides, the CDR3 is TGCAGTGCACTTCAAAGCGGGAGAGGGGGGACACAAGAGACCCAGTACTTC.

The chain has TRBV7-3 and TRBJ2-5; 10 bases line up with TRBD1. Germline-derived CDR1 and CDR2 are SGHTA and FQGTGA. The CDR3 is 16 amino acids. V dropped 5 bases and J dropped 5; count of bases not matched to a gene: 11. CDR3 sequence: CASSPKTGGEGETQYF. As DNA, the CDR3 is TGTGCCAGCAGCCCTAAGACAGGGGGCGAGGGGGAGACCCAGTACTTC.

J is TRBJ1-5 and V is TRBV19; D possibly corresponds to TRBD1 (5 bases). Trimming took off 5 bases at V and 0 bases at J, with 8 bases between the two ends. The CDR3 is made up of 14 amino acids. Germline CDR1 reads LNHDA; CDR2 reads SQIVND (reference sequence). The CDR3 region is CASSLQDSNQPQHF. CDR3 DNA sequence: TGTGCCAGTAGTTTACAGGATAGCAATCAGCCCCAGCATTTT.

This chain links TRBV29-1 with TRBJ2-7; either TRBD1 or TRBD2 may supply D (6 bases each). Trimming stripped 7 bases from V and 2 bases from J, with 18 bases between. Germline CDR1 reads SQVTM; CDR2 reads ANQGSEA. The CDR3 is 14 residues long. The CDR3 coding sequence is TGCAGCGCCGTAGGTGTTGGGGGGCCCTACGAGCAGTACTTC. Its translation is CSAVGVGGPYEQYF.